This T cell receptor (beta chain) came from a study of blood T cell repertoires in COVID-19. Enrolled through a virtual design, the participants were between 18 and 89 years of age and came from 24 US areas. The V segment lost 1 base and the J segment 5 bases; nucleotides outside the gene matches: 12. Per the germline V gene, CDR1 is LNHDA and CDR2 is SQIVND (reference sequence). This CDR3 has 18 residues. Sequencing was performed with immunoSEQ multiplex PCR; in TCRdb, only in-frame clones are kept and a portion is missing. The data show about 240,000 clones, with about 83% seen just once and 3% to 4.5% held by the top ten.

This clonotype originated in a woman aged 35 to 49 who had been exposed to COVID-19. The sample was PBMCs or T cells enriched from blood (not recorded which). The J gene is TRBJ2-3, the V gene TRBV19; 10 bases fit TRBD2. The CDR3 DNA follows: TGTGCCAGTAGTATAGTCACCACTAGCGGGGTCGGTGGAGATACGCAGTATTTT. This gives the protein CASSIVTTSGVGGDTQYF.